This TCR beta chain emerged from a study of T cell changes during pregnancy in multiple sclerosis. The data were produced by immunoSEQ multiplex PCR, yet TCRdb's version contains in-frame clones alone and is incomplete. The repertoire has under 100,000 clones, about 95% of them found once; the top ten carry roughly 1.1%. In germline, CDR1 is SGHTA, CDR2 FQGNSA. V lost 5 bases to trimming and J lost 0 bases; unmatched junction nucleotides: 12. The CDR3 is 19 residues long. This sequence was found in a female donor with multiple sclerosis, enrolled in a pregnancy study. Material: peripheral blood, obtained in the second trimester of pregnancy. This chain connects TRBV7-2 to TRBJ2-4, with 11 positions matching TRBD2. The CDR3 reads CASSPQPGLAVLAKNIQYF. DNA for the CDR3: TGTGCCAGCAGCCCCCAGCCGGGACTAGCGGTACTAGCCAAAAACATTCAGTACTTC. The entire variable domain, with the rest obtained from reference TRBV7-2 and TRBJ2-4, is as follows: GAGVSQSPSNKVTEKGKDVELRCDPISGHTALYWYRQSLGQGLEFLIYFQGNSAPDKSGLPSDRFSAERTGGSVSTLTIQRTQQEDSAVYLCASSPQPGLAVLAKNIQYFGAGTRLSVL.